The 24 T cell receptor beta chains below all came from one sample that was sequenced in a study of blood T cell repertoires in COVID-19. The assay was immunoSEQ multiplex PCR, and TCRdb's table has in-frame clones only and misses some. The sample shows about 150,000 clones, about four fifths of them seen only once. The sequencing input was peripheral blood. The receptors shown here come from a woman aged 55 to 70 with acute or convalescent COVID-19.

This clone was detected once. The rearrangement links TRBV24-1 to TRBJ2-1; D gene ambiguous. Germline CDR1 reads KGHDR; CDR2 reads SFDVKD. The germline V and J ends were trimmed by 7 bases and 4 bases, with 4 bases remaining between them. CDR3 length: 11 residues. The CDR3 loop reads CATSRYNEQFF. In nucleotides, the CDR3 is TGTGCCACCAGCCGGTACAATGAGCAGTTCTTC.

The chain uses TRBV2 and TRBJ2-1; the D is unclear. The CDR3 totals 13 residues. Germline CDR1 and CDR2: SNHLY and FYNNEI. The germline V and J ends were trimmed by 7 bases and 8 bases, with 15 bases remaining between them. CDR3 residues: CASNLDLLDEQFF. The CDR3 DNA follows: TGTGCCAGCAACCTAGACCTTCTAGATGAGCAGTTCTTC.

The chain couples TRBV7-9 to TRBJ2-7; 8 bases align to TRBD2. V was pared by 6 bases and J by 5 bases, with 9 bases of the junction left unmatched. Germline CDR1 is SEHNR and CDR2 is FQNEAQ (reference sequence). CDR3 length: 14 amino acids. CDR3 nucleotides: TGTGCCAGCAGTAACGGCGGGGGGACTGACGAGCAGTACTTC. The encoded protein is CASSNGGGTDEQYF.

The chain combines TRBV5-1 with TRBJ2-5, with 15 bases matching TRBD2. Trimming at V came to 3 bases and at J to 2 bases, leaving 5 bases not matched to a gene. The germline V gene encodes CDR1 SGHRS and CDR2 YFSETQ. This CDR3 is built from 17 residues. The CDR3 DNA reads TGCGCCAGCAGCTGGACTAGCGGGGGGGGATCACAAGAGACCCAGTACTTC. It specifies CASSWTSGGGSQETQYF.

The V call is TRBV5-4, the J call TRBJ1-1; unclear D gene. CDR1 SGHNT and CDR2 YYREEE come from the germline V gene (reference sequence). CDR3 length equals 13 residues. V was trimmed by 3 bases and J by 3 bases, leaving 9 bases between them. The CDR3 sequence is CASSSGGYTEAFF. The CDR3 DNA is TGTGCCAGCAGCTCCGGAGGGTACACTGAAGCTTTCTTT.

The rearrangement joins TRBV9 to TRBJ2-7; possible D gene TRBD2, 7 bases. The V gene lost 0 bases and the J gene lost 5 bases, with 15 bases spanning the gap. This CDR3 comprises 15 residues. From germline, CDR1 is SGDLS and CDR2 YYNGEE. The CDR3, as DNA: TGTGCCAGCAGCGTAGGCTTCAGGGAGGGGGACGAGCAGTACTTC. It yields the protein CASSVGFREGDEQYF.

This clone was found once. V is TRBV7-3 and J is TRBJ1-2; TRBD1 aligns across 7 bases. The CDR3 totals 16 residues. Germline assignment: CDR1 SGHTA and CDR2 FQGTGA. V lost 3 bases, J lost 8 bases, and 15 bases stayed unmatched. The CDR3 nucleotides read TGTGCCAGCAGCTTCCCTTTCGGAACAGGGGTTGAGGGCTACACCTTC. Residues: CASSFPFGTGVEGYTF.

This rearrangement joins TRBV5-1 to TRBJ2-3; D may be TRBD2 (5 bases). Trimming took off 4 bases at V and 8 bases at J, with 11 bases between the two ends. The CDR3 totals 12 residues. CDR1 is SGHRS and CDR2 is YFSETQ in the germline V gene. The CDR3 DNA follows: TGCGCCAGCAGCGACTTGGGGAGTACGCAGTATTTT. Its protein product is CASSDLGSTQYF.

As DNA, the CDR3 is TGTGCCAGCAGCTTAGTGGTCAGGAACACTGAAGCTTTCTTT. The encoded protein is CASSLVVRNTEAFF. The J gene is TRBJ1-1, the V gene TRBV11-2, with D hard to call. The V and J ends lost 1 base and 1 base respectively, with 7 bases between them. The germline V gene has CDR1 SGHAT and CDR2 FQNNGV. This CDR3 has 14 amino acids.

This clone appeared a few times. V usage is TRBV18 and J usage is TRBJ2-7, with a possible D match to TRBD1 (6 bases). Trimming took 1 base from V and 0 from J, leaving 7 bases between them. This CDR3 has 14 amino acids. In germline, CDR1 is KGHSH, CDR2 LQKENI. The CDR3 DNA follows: TGTGCCAGCTCACCACGGGACAACTCCTACGAGCAGTACGTC. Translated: CASSPRDNSYEQYV.

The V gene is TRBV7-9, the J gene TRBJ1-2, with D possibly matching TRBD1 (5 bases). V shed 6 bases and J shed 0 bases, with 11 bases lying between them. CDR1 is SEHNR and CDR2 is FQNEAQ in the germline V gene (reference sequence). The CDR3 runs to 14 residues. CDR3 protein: CASRSGDSNYGYTF. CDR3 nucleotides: TGTGCCAGCAGGAGTGGGGACTCTAACTATGGCTACACCTTC.

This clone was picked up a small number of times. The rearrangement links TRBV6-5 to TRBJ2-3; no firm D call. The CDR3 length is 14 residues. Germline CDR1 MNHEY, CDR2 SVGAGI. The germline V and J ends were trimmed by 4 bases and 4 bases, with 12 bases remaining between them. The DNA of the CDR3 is TGTGCCAGCAGTTTAAATAAATATCCAGATACGCAGTATTTT. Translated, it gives CASSLNKYPDTQYF.

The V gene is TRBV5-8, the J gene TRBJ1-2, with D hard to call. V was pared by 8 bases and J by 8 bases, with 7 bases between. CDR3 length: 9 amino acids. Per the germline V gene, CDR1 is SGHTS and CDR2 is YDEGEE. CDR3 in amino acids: CASQRGYTF. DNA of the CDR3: TGTGCCAGTCAGCGGGGCTACACCTTC. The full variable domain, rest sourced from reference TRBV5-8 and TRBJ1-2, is EAGVTQSPTHLIKTRGQQATLRCSPISGHTSVYWYQQALGLGLQFLLWYDEGEERNRGNFPPRFSGRQFPNYSSELNVNALELEDSALYLCASQRGYTFGSGTRLTVV.

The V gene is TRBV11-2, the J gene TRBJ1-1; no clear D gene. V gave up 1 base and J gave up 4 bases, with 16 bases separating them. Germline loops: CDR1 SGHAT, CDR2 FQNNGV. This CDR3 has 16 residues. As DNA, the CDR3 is TGTGCCAGCAGCTTAGTTGGAGGGCGAGTCGGCACTGAAGCTTTCTTT. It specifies CASSLVGGRVGTEAFF.

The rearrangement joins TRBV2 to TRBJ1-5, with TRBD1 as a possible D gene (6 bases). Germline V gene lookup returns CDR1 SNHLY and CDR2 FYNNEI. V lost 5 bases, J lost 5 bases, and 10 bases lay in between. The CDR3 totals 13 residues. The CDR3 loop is CASSLQGYQPQHF. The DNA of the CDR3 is TGTGCCAGCAGTTTACAGGGCTATCAGCCCCAGCATTTT.

The CDR3 loop reads CASSLVTGAQETQYF. The CDR3 DNA follows: TGCGCCAGCAGCTTGGTGACAGGGGCCCAAGAGACCCAGTACTTC. The rearrangement joins TRBV5-1 to TRBJ2-5; TRBD1 agrees at 8 bases. Germline-derived CDR1 and CDR2 are SGHRS and YFSETQ. V trimming: 0 bases; J trimming: 1 base; junction bases outside the gene matches: 2. The CDR3 length is 15 residues.

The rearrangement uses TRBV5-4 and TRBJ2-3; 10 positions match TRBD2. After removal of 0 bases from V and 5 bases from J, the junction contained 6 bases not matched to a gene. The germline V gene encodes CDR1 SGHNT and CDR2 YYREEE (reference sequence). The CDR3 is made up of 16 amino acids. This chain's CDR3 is CASSLDSSGGLDTQYF. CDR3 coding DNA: TGTGCCAGCAGCTTGGATTCTAGCGGGGGCTTAGATACGCAGTATTTT.

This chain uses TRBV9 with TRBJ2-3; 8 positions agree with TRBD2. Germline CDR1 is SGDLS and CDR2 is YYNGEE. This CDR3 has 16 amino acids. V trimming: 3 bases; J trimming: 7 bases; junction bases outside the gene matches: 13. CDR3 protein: CASSDRHSGGRNTQYF. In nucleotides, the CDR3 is TGTGCCAGCAGCGACCGGCACAGCGGGGGAAGAAATACGCAGTATTTT.

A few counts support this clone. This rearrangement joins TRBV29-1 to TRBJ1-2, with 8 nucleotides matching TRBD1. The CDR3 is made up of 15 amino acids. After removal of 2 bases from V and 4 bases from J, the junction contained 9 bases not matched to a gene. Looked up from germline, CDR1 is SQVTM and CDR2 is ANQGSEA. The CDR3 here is CSVEKGQGVTYGYTF. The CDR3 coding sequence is TGCAGCGTTGAAAAAGGACAGGGCGTGACCTATGGCTACACCTTC. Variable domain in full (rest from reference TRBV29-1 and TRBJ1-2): SAVISQKPSRDICQRGTSLTIQCQVDSQVTMMFWYRQQPGQSLTLIATANQGSEATYESGFVIDKFPISRPNLTFSTLTVSNMSPEDSSIYLCSVEKGQGVTYGYTFGSGTRLTVV.

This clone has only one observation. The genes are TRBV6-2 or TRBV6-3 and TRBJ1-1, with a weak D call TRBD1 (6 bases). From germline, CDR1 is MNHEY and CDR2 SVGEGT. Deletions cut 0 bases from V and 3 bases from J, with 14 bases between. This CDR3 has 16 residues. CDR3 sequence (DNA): TGTGCCAGCAGTTACTCGAGATTGTGGACAGACACTGAAGCTTTCTTT. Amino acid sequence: CASSYSRLWTDTEAFF.

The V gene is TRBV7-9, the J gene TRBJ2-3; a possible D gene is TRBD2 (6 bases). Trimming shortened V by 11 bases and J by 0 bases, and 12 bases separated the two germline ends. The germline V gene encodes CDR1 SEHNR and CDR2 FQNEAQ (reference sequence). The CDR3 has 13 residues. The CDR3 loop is CAPERVSTDTQYF. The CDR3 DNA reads TGTGCCCCCGAGCGGGTTAGCACAGATACGCAGTATTTT.

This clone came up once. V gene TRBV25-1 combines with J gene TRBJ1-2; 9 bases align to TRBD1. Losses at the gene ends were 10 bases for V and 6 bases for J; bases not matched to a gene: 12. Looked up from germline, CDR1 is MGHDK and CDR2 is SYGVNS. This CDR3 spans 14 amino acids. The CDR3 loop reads CATRETGGQDGYTF. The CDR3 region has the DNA TGTGCCACGAGAGAAACAGGGGGCCAGGATGGCTACACCTTC.

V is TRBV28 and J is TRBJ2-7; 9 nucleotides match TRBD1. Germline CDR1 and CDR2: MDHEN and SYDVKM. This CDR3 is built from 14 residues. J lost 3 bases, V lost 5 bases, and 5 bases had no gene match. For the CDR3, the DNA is TGTGCCAGCAGTCCTCCGACAGGGGGCTACGAGCAGTACGTC. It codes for CASSPPTGGYEQYV.

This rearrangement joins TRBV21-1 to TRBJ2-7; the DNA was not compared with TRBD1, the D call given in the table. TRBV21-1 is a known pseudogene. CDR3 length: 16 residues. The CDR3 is CASSKKGQGGSYEQYV. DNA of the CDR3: TGTGCCAGCAGCAAGAAGGGGCAGGGTGGTTCCTACGAGCAGTACGTC.